The 26 T cell receptor beta chains presented below share a single source sample, sequenced in a study of T cells of healthy individuals. TCRdb passed the 5' RACE reads through MiXCR, listing each CDR3 protein once. The sample holds about 57,000 distinct CDR3 sequences, around 15% seen once. The receptors were gathered from a human donor in good health.

J is TRBJ2-7 and V is TRBV12-3 or TRBV12-4, with D possibly matching TRBD1 (6 bases). CDR3 length: 14 amino acids. With 7 bases removed from V and 1 base from J, the gap between germline ends came to 14 bases. The CDR3 coding sequence is TGTGCCAGCAATCGGCAGGGGACGTCCTACGAGCAGTACTTC. This codes for CASNRQGTSYEQYF.

V usage is TRBV7-9 and J usage is TRBJ2-1; D remains unclear. V lost 5 bases to trimming and J lost 0 bases, with 8 bases between them. In germline, CDR1 is SEHNR, CDR2 FQNEAQ (reference sequence). This CDR3 contains 14 residues. The CDR3 loop is CASSETVSYNEQFF. The CDR3 DNA is TGTGCCAGCAGCGAGACCGTCTCCTACAATGAGCAGTTCTTC.

This clonotype turned up a few times. The rearrangement joins TRBV12-2 to TRBJ1-2. TRBV12-2 is labeled a pseudogene. The CDR3 is 12 residues long. The CDR3 nucleotides are TGTGCAAGTCGCTTAGAACGGTGCGGCTACACCTTC. Protein sequence: CASRLERCGYTF.

This clonotype was observed many times. The chain is built from TRBV27 and TRBJ1-1; a weak D match, TRBD1 (5 bases). Trimming left V 1 base short and J 6 bases short, with 15 bases between. Germline CDR1 reads MNHEY; CDR2 reads SMNVEV (reference sequence). This CDR3 contains 15 residues. The CDR3 DNA is TGTGCCAGCAGTTTATACGGGGGGGGAATCTCTGAAGCTTTCTTT. Its protein product is CASSLYGGGISEAFF.

This clonotype was counted at least ten times. This rearrangement joins TRBV5-1 to TRBJ1-3; D gene ambiguous. CDR3 length: 13 residues. V was trimmed by 5 bases and J by 0 bases, leaving 6 bases between them. Germline CDR1 SGHRS, CDR2 YFSETQ. CDR3 nucleotide sequence: TGCGCCAGCAGACCCGACTCTGGAAACACCATATATTTT. Its protein is CASRPDSGNTIYF.

The V call is TRBV5-1, the J call TRBJ1-2; weak D call: TRBD1 (5 bases). Trimming shortened V by 4 bases and J by 4 bases, and 11 bases separated the two germline ends. Germline lookup yields CDR1 SGHRS and CDR2 YFSETQ. There are 13 residues in the CDR3. The CDR3 region has the DNA TGCGCCAGCAGCGATGACAGCACCTATGGCTACACCTTC. Encoded protein: CASSDDSTYGYTF.

J is TRBJ2-2 and V is TRBV29-1; tentative D call: TRBD1 (6 bases). The V and J ends lost 0 bases and 7 bases respectively, with 18 bases between them. The length of the CDR3 is 16 residues. Germline V lookup: CDR1 SQVTM, CDR2 ANQGSEA. The CDR3 region has the DNA TGCAGCGTTGAAGATGGTGGCAGGGGATTGGGCGGGGAGCTGTTTTTT. This translates into CSVEDGGRGLGGELFF.

This clonotype has ten or more counts. The chain has TRBV15 and TRBJ2-5, with no clear D. V was cut by 4 bases and J by 2 bases, with 11 bases left in between. The CDR3 has 14 residues. Germline CDR1 and CDR2: LNHNV and YYDKDF (reference sequence). CDR3 in DNA: TGTGCCACCAGCACCCCTGGGTATCAAGAGACCCAGTACTTC. Its translation is CATSTPGYQETQYF.

This clonotype came up many times. The chain recombines TRBV20-1 with TRBJ2-2; D unresolved. Trimming took off 0 bases at V and 6 bases at J, with 11 bases between the two ends. CDR1 and CDR2 (germline): DFQATT, SNEGSKA (reference sequence). The CDR3 totals 14 residues. The CDR3 reads CSAREGALSGELFF. CDR3 sequence (DNA): TGCAGTGCTAGAGAGGGTGCCTTGTCCGGGGAGCTGTTTTTT.

The chain combines TRBV5-1 with TRBJ1-2, with D possibly matching TRBD1 (5 bases). Germline lookup yields CDR1 SGHRS and CDR2 YFSETQ. The CDR3 consists of 14 residues. Deletions cut 4 bases from V and 8 bases from J, with 18 bases between. For the CDR3, the DNA is TGCGCCAGCAGCCCGGGGACCGACCTTGGGGGCTACACCTTC. This encodes CASSPGTDLGGYTF.

This clonotype was seen once. This chain joins TRBV7-9 and TRBJ2-5; 14 bases align to TRBD2. The CDR3 has 16 amino acids. Germline CDR1 and CDR2: SEHNR and FQNEAQ (reference sequence). The trim removed 5 bases at V and 3 bases at J, leaving 5 bases unmatched. Here the CDR3 reads CASSGKGLAGEETQYF. CDR3 DNA: TGTGCCAGCAGCGGAAAGGGACTAGCGGGAGAAGAGACCCAGTACTTC.

Many counts were recorded for this clonotype. The chain uses TRBV5-5 and TRBJ1-3; D not resolved. V was trimmed by 4 bases and J by 0 bases, leaving 11 bases between them. The CDR3 is made up of 15 amino acids. Germline lookup yields CDR1 SGHKS and CDR2 YYEKEE (reference sequence). This CDR3 is CASSPGLISGNTIYF. DNA of the CDR3: TGTGCCAGCAGCCCTGGACTCATCTCTGGAAACACCATATATTTT.

There are many counts of this clonotype. The chain joins TRBV9 to TRBJ1-3, with D unresolved. V lost 0 bases and J 2 bases, leaving 12 bases between the germline ends. Germline V gene sequence: CDR1 SGDLS, CDR2 YYNGEE. There are 16 residues in the CDR3. This chain's CDR3 is CASSVVGDRPGNTIYF. CDR3 nucleotides: TGTGCCAGCAGCGTAGTCGGGGATCGCCCTGGAAACACCATATATTTT. The whole variable domain, filled in from reference TRBV9 and TRBJ1-3, reads DSGVTQTPKHLITATGQRVTLRCSPRSGDLSVYWYQQSLDQGLQFLIQYYNGEERAKGNILERFSAQQFPDLHSELNLSSLELGDSALYFCASSVVGDRPGNTIYFGEGSWLTVV.

The sample holds a few counts of this clonotype. This chain links TRBV5-1 with TRBJ2-3; the D is unclear. Trimming pared 4 bases from V and 4 bases from J, leaving 16 bases between. The germline gives CDR1 SGHRS, CDR2 YFSETQ. CDR3 length: 15 residues. CDR3 protein: CASSPQSRVADTQYF. The CDR3 coding sequence is TGCGCCAGCAGCCCCCAGTCTAGGGTAGCAGATACGCAGTATTTT.

The rearrangement joins TRBV5-4 to TRBJ1-6, with TRBD1 identical over 8 bases. CDR3 length equals 19 residues. The junction had 11 bases not matched to a gene; V was cut back by 3 bases and J by 0 bases. Germline V gene lookup returns CDR1 SGHNT and CDR2 YYREEE (reference sequence). The CDR3 coding sequence is TGTGCCAGCAGCTACCTTGGACAGGGTCAGAACTCCTATAATTCACCCCTCCACTTT. It specifies CASSYLGQGQNSYNSPLHF.

This chain connects TRBV18 to TRBJ2-7; 9 positions agree with TRBD2. The V gene's germline CDR1 is KGHSH and CDR2 LQKENI. CDR3 length equals 14 residues. Losses at the gene ends were 2 bases for V and 3 bases for J; bases not matched to a gene: 2. For the CDR3, the DNA is TGTGCCAGCTCACCAGCTAGCGGGAACTACGAGCAGTACTTC. Its translation is CASSPASGNYEQYF.

The chain is built from TRBV28 and TRBJ1-2; D remains ambiguous. The V gene's germline CDR1 is MDHEN and CDR2 SYDVKM. The CDR3 covers 13 residues. The ends were cut back, 6 bases at V and 8 bases at J, with 16 bases in the middle. CDR3 loop: CASRVNGYWGYTF. The DNA of the CDR3 is TGTGCCAGCAGGGTGAACGGGTATTGGGGCTACACCTTC.

The table lists this clonotype with many counts. The chain links TRBV6-4 to TRBJ2-1; TRBD2 matches 8 bases. The trim removed 4 bases at V and 6 bases at J, leaving 8 bases unmatched. Per the germline V gene, CDR1 is MRHNA and CDR2 is SNTAGT. This CDR3 is 15 amino acids long. The chain's CDR3 is CASSVGGTRFNEQFF. As DNA, the CDR3 is TGTGCCAGCAGTGTAGGCGGGACTAGGTTCAATGAGCAGTTCTTC.

In this sample, this clonotype turned up many times. The J gene is TRBJ1-4, the V gene TRBV2; D remains ambiguous. Germline CDR1 reads SNHLY; CDR2 reads FYNNEI. This CDR3 region has 12 residues. V was trimmed by 6 bases and J by 5 bases, leaving 7 bases between them. CDR3 nucleotides: TGTGCCAGCAGGGTCAGCAATGAAAAACTGTTTTTT. This codes for CASRVSNEKLFF.

This clonotype appeared many times. The J gene is TRBJ2-2, the V gene TRBV20-1, with 11 positions matching TRBD2. V shed 4 bases, J shed 3 bases, and the junction held 7 bases outside the gene matches. The CDR3 spans 16 residues. Germline V gene lookup returns CDR1 DFQATT and CDR2 SNEGSKA (reference sequence). CDR3 protein: CSAISGTSGYTGELFF. In DNA form, the CDR3 reads TGCAGTGCTATTTCCGGGACTAGCGGCTACACCGGGGAGCTGTTTTTT.

This clonotype has a count of ten or more. The V call is TRBV12-3 or TRBV12-4, the J call TRBJ2-1; 15 nucleotides line up with TRBD2. This CDR3 contains 18 residues. V lost 4 bases, J lost 7 bases, and 11 bases stayed unmatched. This CDR3 reads CASSSDRTSGGGLNEQFF. The CDR3 DNA follows: TGTGCCAGCAGTTCAGACCGGACTAGCGGGGGGGGTCTAAATGAGCAGTTCTTC.

There are a few counts of this clonotype. The J gene is TRBJ2-1, the V gene TRBV5-1, with D possibly matching TRBD1 (5 bases). The V end was cut by 4 bases, the J end by 9 bases, with 11 bases between. This CDR3 is 12 amino acids long. Per germline, CDR1 SGHRS and CDR2 YFSETQ. CDR3 sequence reads: CASSQGLREQFF. The CDR3 DNA reads as TGCGCCAGCAGCCAGGGCCTCCGTGAGCAGTTCTTC.

This clonotype was counted many times. This rearrangement joins TRBV6-6 to TRBJ1-3; D remains ambiguous. Trimming removed 3 bases from V and 1 base from J, with 1 base in between. The germline V gene has CDR1 MNHNY and CDR2 SVGAGI (reference sequence). The CDR3 length is 12 residues. DNA for the CDR3: TGTGCCAGCAGTTATTCTGGAAACACCATATATTTT. It yields the protein CASSYSGNTIYF.

In regard to this clonotype: It may be a read error: a sequence one base away is much more abundant. The chain combines TRBV7-9 with TRBJ2-2, with D uncertain. The germline CDR1 and CDR2 sequences are SEHNR and FQNEAQ (reference sequence). Trimming took 3 bases from V and 0 from J, leaving 5 bases between them. CDR3 length: 14 amino acids. The CDR3 loop is CASSFVANTGELFF. CDR3 coding DNA: TGTGCCAGCAGCTTCGTAGCGAACACCGGGGAGCTGTTTTTT.

V usage is TRBV12-3 or TRBV12-4 and J usage is TRBJ2-1; D possibly corresponds to TRBD2 (5 bases). The CDR3 has 15 residues. V was pared by 4 bases and J by 0 bases, with 10 bases between. The CDR3 loop reads CASSSGLSSYNEQFF. The CDR3 DNA sequence: TGTGCCAGCAGTTCCGGACTGAGCTCCTACAATGAGCAGTTCTTC.

The V gene is TRBV12-3 or TRBV12-4, the J gene TRBJ2-1; perhaps TRBD2 as D (5 bases). V was trimmed by 5 bases and J by 7 bases, leaving 9 bases between them. The CDR3 spans 12 residues. The CDR3 here is CASSTPGNEQFF. The DNA for the CDR3 is TGTGCCAGCAGTACGCCGGGGAATGAGCAGTTCTTC.